This T cell receptor (beta chain) was identified during a study of blood T cell repertoires in COVID-19. About the study: PBMCs, B-cell-depleted T cells, or T cells provided the cDNA or gDNA that made up the material.

Repertoires were generated with immunoSEQ multiplex PCR, while TCRdb's copy carries only in-frame clones and drops some. The sample records 300,000 to 450,000 clones, more than 65% being singletons. This CDR3 has 15 residues. Germline V gene sequence: CDR1 MNHEY, CDR2 SVGEGT. V shed 3 bases and J shed 4 bases, with 14 bases lying between them. The receptor comes from a human donor with acute or convalescent COVID-19. The donor label of this sample is uncertain. Sequences were obtained from peripheral blood. The chain joins TRBV6-2 or TRBV6-3 to TRBJ2-3; D gene unclear. The CDR3 DNA follows: TGTGCCAGCAGTTATACGATGGTGTGGCCAGATACGCAGTATTTT. Protein sequence: CASSYTMVWPDTQYF.